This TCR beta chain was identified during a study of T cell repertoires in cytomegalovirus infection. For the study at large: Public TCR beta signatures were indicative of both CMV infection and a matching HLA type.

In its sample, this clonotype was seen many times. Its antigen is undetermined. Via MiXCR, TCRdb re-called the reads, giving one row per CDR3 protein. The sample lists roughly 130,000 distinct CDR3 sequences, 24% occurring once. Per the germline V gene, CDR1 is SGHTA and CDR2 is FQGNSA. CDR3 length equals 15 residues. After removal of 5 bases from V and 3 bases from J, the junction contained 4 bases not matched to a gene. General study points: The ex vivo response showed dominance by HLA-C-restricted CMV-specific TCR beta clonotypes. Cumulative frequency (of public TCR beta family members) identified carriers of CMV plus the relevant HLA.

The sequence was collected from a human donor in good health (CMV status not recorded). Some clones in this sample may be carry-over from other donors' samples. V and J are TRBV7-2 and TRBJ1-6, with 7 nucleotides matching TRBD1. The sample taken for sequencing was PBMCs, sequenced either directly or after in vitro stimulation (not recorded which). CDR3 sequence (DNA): TGTGCCAGCAGCGTACGACAGGGCTATAATTCACCCCTCCACTTT. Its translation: CASSVRQGYNSPLHF. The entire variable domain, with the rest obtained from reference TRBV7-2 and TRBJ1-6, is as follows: GAGVSQSPSNKVTEKGKDVELRCDPISGHTALYWYRQSLGQGLEFLIYFQGNSAPDKSGLPSDRFSAERTGGSVSTLTIQRTQQEDSAVYLCASSVRQGYNSPLHFGNGTRLTVT.